Sequencing of this TCR beta chain was carried out in a study of sequential checkpoint blockade in melanoma. Across the study: Patients were randomized 1:1 to nivolumab-then-ipilimumab or ipilimumab-then-nivolumab first-line. Both treatment sequences were followed by maintenance nivolumab.

Measured with immunoSEQ multiplex PCR; TCRdb has only the in-frame clones, and not every one. The table lists some 35,000 clones, around nine tenths of them singletons. The treatment denotes: randomized to nivolumab then ipilimumab (arm A) or the reverse (arm B). From thawed PBMCs, live CD3+CD8+ cells negative for CD19 and CD56 were sorted. Trimming removed 0 bases from V and 3 bases from J, with 20 bases in between. The CDR3 spans 18 residues. Germline assignment: CDR1 LGHNA and CDR2 YSLEER. This sample comprised CD8+ T cells sorted from blood (inferred from file names), obtained from a patient given nivolumab and ipilimumab in sequence. V and J are TRBV4-3 and TRBJ1-2, with D unresolved. This sequence originates from a human donor with melanoma. CDR3 sequence: CASSQDRWEPGLHYGYTF. The DNA for the CDR3 is TGCGCCAGCAGCCAAGATAGATGGGAACCGGGATTACACTATGGCTACACCTTC.